Following are 7 T cell receptor beta chains from one sample sequenced in a study of blood T cell repertoires in COVID-19. Sequencing was performed with immunoSEQ multiplex PCR; in TCRdb, only in-frame clones are kept and a portion is missing. The table records about 270,000 clones, around 89% of them present only once. Sequenced sample: PBMCs or T cells enriched from blood (not recorded which). These receptors were taken from a woman between 45 and 60 years old who had recovered from COVID-19.

This chain connects TRBV28 to TRBJ2-1; TRBD2 matches at 9 bases. The germline V gene encodes CDR1 MDHEN and CDR2 SYDVKM. The length of the CDR3 is 15 residues. V gave up 2 bases and J gave up 4 bases; unmatched junction bases: 3. The CDR3 nucleotides read TGTGCCAGCAGTTTAGGGACTAGCCAGTACAATGAGCAGTTCTTC. Translating it yields CASSLGTSQYNEQFF.

V usage is TRBV5-1 and J usage is TRBJ2-1, with 7 bases fitting TRBD1. V lost 3 bases and J lost 4; bases outside the gene matches: 7. The germline V gene has CDR1 SGHRS and CDR2 YFSETQ. The CDR3 loop spans 15 amino acids. CDR3 loop: CASSSGQADYNEQFF. The CDR3 coding sequence is TGCGCCAGCAGCTCCGGACAGGCCGATTACAATGAGCAGTTCTTC.

The chain has TRBV5-4 and TRBJ2-2, with 12 nucleotides matching TRBD1. J gave up 7 bases and V 4 bases, and 5 bases lay outside the gene matches. Germline CDR1 reads SGHNT; CDR2 reads YYREEE (reference sequence). The CDR3 is made up of 15 amino acids. The CDR3 DNA reads TGTGCCAGCAGCAAGGGACAGGGGGCGGGCGGGGAGCTGTTTTTT. Translated, it gives CASSKGQGAGGELFF.

The chain employs TRBV7-2 and TRBJ1-2; 8 nucleotides line up with TRBD1. The CDR3 sequence is 16 residues long. Trimming took 5 bases from V and 4 from J; bases not matched to a gene: 12. Germline lookup yields CDR1 SGHTA and CDR2 FQGNSA. The CDR3 protein is CASSIQRQGSSYGYTF. Here the CDR3 DNA reads TGTGCCAGCAGCATACAAAGACAGGGGAGTAGCTATGGCTACACCTTC.

This clone was found a few times. The rearrangement links TRBV2 to TRBJ1-5; the D gene is possibly TRBD1 (6 bases). Germline V gene data show CDR1 as SNHLY and CDR2 as FYNNEI. The CDR3 extends over 15 amino acids. V gave up 5 bases and J gave up 0 bases, with 11 bases separating them. This chain's CDR3 is CASSPQGYSNQPQHF. The CDR3 coding sequence is TGTGCCAGCAGTCCACAGGGATATAGCAATCAGCCCCAGCATTTT.

This clone was found once. The genes are TRBV3-1 (or the pseudogene TRBV3-2) and TRBJ1-2; perhaps TRBD1 as D (6 bases). The CDR3 sequence is 13 residues long. CDR1 and CDR2 (germline): LGHDT, YNNKEL (reference sequence). V lost 1 base and J lost 8, with 11 bases in between. The CDR3: CASSQVGGTGYTF. Here the CDR3 DNA reads TGTGCCAGCAGCCAAGTAGGGGGAACGGGCTACACCTTC.

This clone occurred once. Other DNA sequences of this sample code for an identical CDR3. V and J are TRBV28 and TRBJ2-7; TRBD2 is a possible D gene (6 bases). This CDR3 has 13 residues. Trimming took off 4 bases at V and 0 bases at J, with 7 bases between the two ends. Looked up from germline, CDR1 is MDHEN and CDR2 is SYDVKM. CDR3 loop: CASSSGDSYEQYF. The CDR3 DNA reads as TGTGCCAGCAGTTCGGGGGACTCCTACGAGCAGTACTTC.